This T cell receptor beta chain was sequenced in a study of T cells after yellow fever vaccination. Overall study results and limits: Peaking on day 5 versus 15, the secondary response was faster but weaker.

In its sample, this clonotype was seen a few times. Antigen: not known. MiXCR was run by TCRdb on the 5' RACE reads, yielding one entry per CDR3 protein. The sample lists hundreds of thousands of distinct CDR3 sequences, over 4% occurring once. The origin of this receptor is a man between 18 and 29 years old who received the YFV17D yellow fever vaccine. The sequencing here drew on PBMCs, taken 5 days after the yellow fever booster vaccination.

The CDR3 sequence: CASSTMDGYEQYF. The DNA for the CDR3 is TGTGCCAGCAGCACAATGGACGGCTACGAGCAGTACTTC. This chain links TRBV7-2 with TRBJ2-7; no clear D gene. Germline lookup yields CDR1 SGHTA and CDR2 FQGNSA. CDR3 length: 13 amino acids. Trimming shortened V by 5 bases and J by 3 bases, and 11 bases separated the two germline ends.